The 17 T cell receptor beta chains below come from one sample, sequenced in a study of T cell responses to AZD1222 COVID-19 vaccine. Clones were sequenced by immunoSEQ multiplex PCR, and TCRdb holds only the in-frame ones, with some missing. Among over 85,000 clones, 85% to 90% were seen once, and the ten largest hold approximately 9.1%. The specimen comprised peripheral blood, sampled on day 0 of AZD1222 vaccination. These receptors all come from an adult in good health.

V is TRBV6-5 and J is TRBJ1-2; 8 nucleotides agree with TRBD1. Per germline, CDR1 MNHEY and CDR2 SVGAGI. There are 14 residues in the CDR3. The ends lost 2 bases at V and 3 bases at J; junction bases unmatched: 2. This chain's CDR3 is CASSYMDRDYGYTF. CDR3 DNA: TGTGCCAGCAGTTACATGGACAGGGACTATGGCTACACCTTC.

The V and J genes are TRBV10-3 and TRBJ2-1; 15 bases agree with TRBD2. The V segment lost 0 bases and the J segment 8 bases; nucleotides outside the gene matches: 2. This CDR3 is built from 16 residues. Germline CDR1 is ENHRY and CDR2 is SYGVKD. The CDR3 region is CAISESGLAGGDEQFF. In nucleotides, the CDR3 is TGTGCCATCAGTGAGTCCGGACTAGCGGGGGGGGATGAGCAGTTCTTC.

The gene calls are TRBV9 and TRBJ1-5, with D perhaps TRBD1 (6 bases). Germline CDR1 reads SGDLS; CDR2 reads YYNGEE. The CDR3 is made up of 15 amino acids. Trimming shortened V by 3 bases and J by 3 bases, and 13 bases separated the two germline ends. CDR3 nucleotide sequence: TGTGCCAGCAGCGCTTCCACAGGGCCCAATCAGCCCCAGCATTTT. Protein: CASSASTGPNQPQHF.

CDR3 DNA: TGTGCCAGCTCACCACGGTCTGCGGGCGATCAGCCCCAGCATTTT. Its protein is CASSPRSAGDQPQHF. The rearrangement links TRBV18 to TRBJ1-5; D not resolved. CDR3 size: 15 residues. Per germline, CDR1 KGHSH and CDR2 LQKENI. The V and J ends lost 1 base and 5 bases respectively, with 12 bases between them.

This sequence joins TRBV3-1 (or the pseudogene TRBV3-2) and TRBJ2-1; TRBD1 is a possible D gene (6 bases). Per the germline V gene, CDR1 is LGHDT and CDR2 is YNNKEL (reference sequence). Trimming took 3 bases from V and 0 from J, leaving 9 bases between them. The CDR3 has 15 residues. DNA of the CDR3: TGTGCCAGCAGCCAGACAGGAGCCTCCTACAATGAGCAGTTCTTC. This translates into CASSQTGASYNEQFF.

V usage is TRBV7-3 and J usage is TRBJ2-7; the match to TRBD1 covers 10 bases. Germline lookup yields CDR1 SGHTA and CDR2 FQGTGA. The CDR3 totals 15 residues. V was pared by 4 bases and J by 1 base, with 4 bases of the junction left unmatched. CDR3 in amino acids: CASSSRTGGSYEQYF. The CDR3, as DNA: TGTGCCAGCAGCTCAAGGACAGGGGGTTCCTACGAGCAGTACTTC.

The chain is built from TRBV4-1 and TRBJ1-1, with D uncertain. V gave up 6 bases and J gave up 1 base, with 9 bases separating them. Germline V gene sequence: CDR1 MGHRA, CDR2 YSYEKL. The CDR3 is made up of 13 amino acids. This chain's CDR3 is CASRRESNTEAFF. The CDR3 bases are TGCGCCAGCAGAAGGGAATCGAACACTGAAGCTTTCTTT.

The chain uses TRBV7-9 and TRBJ1-6; TRBD1 might be the D (5 bases). The length of the CDR3 is 14 residues. Deletions cut 3 bases from V and 10 bases from J, with 13 bases between. Germline CDR1 and CDR2: SEHNR and FQNEAQ (reference sequence). Written as DNA, the CDR3 is TGTGCCAGCAGCTTTACAGAACAGGCCTCACCCCTCCACTTT. It codes for CASSFTEQASPLHF. Full variable domain (rest looked up from reference TRBV7-9 and TRBJ1-6): DTGVSQNPRHKITKRGQNVTFRCDPISEHNRLYWYRQTLGQGPEFLTYFQNEAQLEKSRLLSDRFSAERPKGSFSTLEIQRTEQGDSAMYLCASSFTEQASPLHFGNGTRLTVT.

The table lists this clone with a count of one. The rearrangement uses TRBV6-5 and TRBJ1-5, with D hard to call. Germline CDR1 is MNHEY and CDR2 is SVGAGI. The CDR3 has 13 residues. V was pared by 6 bases and J by 5 bases, with 11 bases between. The CDR3 DNA reads TGTGCCAGCAGCCCGAATCCGGATCAGCCCCAGCATTTT. Encoded protein: CASSPNPDQPQHF.

This chain connects TRBV19 to TRBJ2-5, with D uncertain. Germline V gives CDR1 LNHDA, CDR2 SQIVND (reference sequence). The CDR3 consists of 14 residues. Trimming cost V 5 bases and J 4 bases, with 14 bases left between them. The chain's CDR3 is CASSLPRRGETQYF. The CDR3 nucleotides are TGTGCCAGTAGTCTCCCCAGGCGCGGAGAGACCCAGTACTTC.

The CDR3 nucleotides read TGCGCCAGCAGCCAATTGGGGGGCGGTTTGCGGGGCTACACCTTC. This codes for CASSQLGGGLRGYTF. The V and J genes are TRBV4-3 and TRBJ1-2; a weak D match, TRBD1 (6 bases). The V gene lost 2 bases and the J gene lost 8 bases, with 18 bases spanning the gap. The CDR3 consists of 15 residues. Germline loops: CDR1 LGHNA, CDR2 YSLEER.

V is TRBV7-8 and J is TRBJ1-6, with a possible D match to TRBD1 (5 bases). The CDR3 has 15 residues. Trimming shortened V by 2 bases and J by 5 bases, and 10 bases separated the two germline ends. Germline CDR1 reads SGHVS; CDR2 reads FQNEAQ. In DNA, the CDR3 is TGTGCCAGCAGCTTAAGGACAAATAATAATTCACCCCTCCACTTT. Its protein product is CASSLRTNNNSPLHF.

J is TRBJ1-5 and V is TRBV7-2; 7 bases align to TRBD1. The CDR3 is made up of 17 amino acids. The germline V gene encodes CDR1 SGHTA and CDR2 FQGNSA. Losses at the gene ends were 4 bases for V and 0 bases for J; bases not matched to a gene: 9. The CDR3 nucleotides read TGTGCCAGCAGCTCAAACCGGGACAGCTATAGCAATCAGCCCCAGCATTTT. This translates into CASSSNRDSYSNQPQHF.

The CDR3 DNA sequence: TGTGCCAGCAGTTACGGGGCACAGACCTCTGGAAACACCATATATTTT. As protein: CASSYGAQTSGNTIYF. The rearrangement uses TRBV6-5 and TRBJ1-3, with D possibly being TRBD1 (5 bases). Germline assignment: CDR1 MNHEY and CDR2 SVGAGI. There are 16 residues in the CDR3. V was pared by 2 bases and J by 0 bases, with 11 bases between.

This chain joins TRBV3-1 (or the pseudogene TRBV3-2) and TRBJ1-1; 8 bases map to TRBD1. J was trimmed by 4 bases and V by 6 bases; bases with no gene match: 7. CDR1 is LGHDT, CDR2 YNNKEL, per germline (reference sequence). The CDR3 has 14 amino acids. The CDR3 loop is CASSYARGPTEAFF. CDR3 nucleotide sequence: TGTGCCAGCAGTTATGCCAGGGGGCCCACTGAAGCTTTCTTT.

The rearrangement joins TRBV27 to TRBJ1-1; D is possibly TRBD1 (5 bases). The germline CDR1 and CDR2 sequences are MNHEY and SMNVEV (reference sequence). Trimming took 8 bases from V and 4 from J, leaving 20 bases between them. The CDR3 consists of 15 residues. The CDR3 coding sequence is TGTGCCAGCCTCCCCTGGGGCAGTGAAGGCACTGAAGCTTTCTTT. Its translation: CASLPWGSEGTEAFF.

V is TRBV9 and J is TRBJ2-7; D is perhaps TRBD1 or TRBD2 (5 bases each). The germline CDR1 and CDR2 sequences are SGDLS and YYNGEE. With 0 bases removed from V and 1 base from J, the gap between germline ends came to 8 bases. CDR3 length: 14 residues. The chain's CDR3 is CASSVAWGSYEQYF. CDR3 DNA sequence: TGTGCCAGCAGCGTAGCATGGGGGTCCTACGAGCAGTACTTC.